The clone carrying this TCR beta chain was seen more than once but under ten times. This record comes from a study of blood T cell repertoires in COVID-19. Study details: PBMCs, B-cell-depleted T cells, or T cells provided the cDNA or gDNA that made up the material.

Across about two dozen US areas, participants ranged in age from about 18 to 89 years. Data came from immunoSEQ multiplex PCR; TCRdb stores just in-frame clones and leaves some out. This repertoire shows fewer than 450,000 clones, more than 75% found once; its top ten account for 0.9% to 1.5%. V lost 6 bases and J lost 7; bases outside the gene matches: 11. The CDR3 runs 14 residues. Looked up from germline, CDR1 is SGHVS and CDR2 is FQNEAQ. The rearrangement joins TRBV7-8 to TRBJ1-2, with TRBD1 matching 7 bases. The receptor comes from a young woman who had recovered from COVID-19. The sequenced sample consisted of PBMCs or T cells enriched from blood (not recorded which). CDR3 sequence: CASRPTGSMVGYTF. CDR3 nucleotide sequence: TGTGCCAGCAGACCGACAGGGAGCATGGTTGGCTACACCTTC.